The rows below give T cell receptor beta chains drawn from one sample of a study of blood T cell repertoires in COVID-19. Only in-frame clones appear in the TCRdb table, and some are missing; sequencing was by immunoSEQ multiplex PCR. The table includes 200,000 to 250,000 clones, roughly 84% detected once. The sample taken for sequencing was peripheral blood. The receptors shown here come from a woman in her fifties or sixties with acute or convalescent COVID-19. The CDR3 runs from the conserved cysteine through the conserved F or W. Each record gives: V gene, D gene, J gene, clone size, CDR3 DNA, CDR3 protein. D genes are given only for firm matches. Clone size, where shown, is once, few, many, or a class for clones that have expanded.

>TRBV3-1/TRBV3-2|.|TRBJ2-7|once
TGTGCCAGCAGCCAAGGGCCGGGGTTGTACGAGCAGTACTTC
CASSQGPGLYEQYF
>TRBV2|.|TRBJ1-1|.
TGTGCCAGCACTAGCTCACGATCAGAGAACACTGAAGCTTTCTTT
CASTSSRSENTEAFF
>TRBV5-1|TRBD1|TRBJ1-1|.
TGCGCCAGCAGCTCGACAGGGGAGGTGAACACTGAAGCTTTCTTT
CASSSTGEVNTEAFF
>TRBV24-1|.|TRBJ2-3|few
TGTGCCAGTCGAGATACGCAGTATTTT
CASRDTQYF
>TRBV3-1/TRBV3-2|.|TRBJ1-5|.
TGTGCCAGCAGCCAAGTTCCAGGGAATCAGCCCCAGCATTTT
CASSQVPGNQPQHF
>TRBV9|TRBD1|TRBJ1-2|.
TGTGCCAGCAGCGTAGGAAGGGGACAGGGTCTTCATGGCTACACCTTC
CASSVGRGQGLHGYTF
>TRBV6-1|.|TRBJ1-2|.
TGTGCCAGCAGTGAACTCAACAGGGTAGTATATGGCTACACCTTC
CASSELNRVVYGYTF
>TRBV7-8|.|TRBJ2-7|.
TGTGCCAGCAGCCCAGGGGTACACGAGCAGTACTTC
CASSPGVHEQYF
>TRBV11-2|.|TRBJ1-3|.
TGTGCCAGCAGCTCCCTGGAGGGCCGCTCTGGAAACACCATATATTTT
CASSSLEGRSGNTIYF
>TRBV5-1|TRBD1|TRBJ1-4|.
TGCGCCTGCAGGGACAGCGCAACTAATGAAAAACTGTTTTTT
CACRDSATNEKLFF
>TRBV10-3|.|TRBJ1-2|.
TGTGCCATCAGTATGGACAGCTCCGGCTACACCTTC
CAISMDSSGYTF
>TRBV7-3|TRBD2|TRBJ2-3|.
TGTGCCAGCAGCTCGTTTCCGGGACTAGACAGAGATACGCAGTATTTT
CASSSFPGLDRDTQYF
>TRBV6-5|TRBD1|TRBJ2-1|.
TGTGCCAGCAGTACCAACCGGGACAGCTACAATGAGCAGTTCTTC
CASSTNRDSYNEQFF
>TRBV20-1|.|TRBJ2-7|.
TGCAGTGCGAGCCCAGGGGACGAGCAGTACTTC
CSASPGDEQYF
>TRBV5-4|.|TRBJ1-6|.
TGTGCCAGCAGCCTGGACCAGAATTCACCCCTCCACTTT
CASSLDQNSPLHF
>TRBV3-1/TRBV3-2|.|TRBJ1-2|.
TGTGCCAGCAGCCAGGGGGCTGGAGAGGGCTACACCTTC
CASSQGAGEGYTF
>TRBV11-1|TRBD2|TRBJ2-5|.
TGTGCCAGCAGTTACAGAGCGGGGGTACACCAAGAGACCCAGTACTTC
CASSYRAGVHQETQYF
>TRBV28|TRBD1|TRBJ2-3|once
TGTGCCAGCGGCCAGGGGGATCCAGATACGCAGTATTTT
CASGQGDPDTQYF
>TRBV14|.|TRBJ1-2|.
TGTGCCAGCAGCCATGCGACGGGGGGGTTTGGCTACACCTTC
CASSHATGGFGYTF
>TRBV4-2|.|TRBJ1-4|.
TGTGCCAGCAGCCAAGTGGGAGGGGTCGGGGGAAAACTGTTTTTT
CASSQVGGVGGKLFF
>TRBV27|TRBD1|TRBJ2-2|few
TGTGCCAGCAGTCCGAGACAGGGCTTTGCCGGGGAGCTGTTTTTT
CASSPRQGFAGELFF
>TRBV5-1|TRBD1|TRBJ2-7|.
TGCGCCAGCAGCCCGAGACAGGGAAACTACGAGCAGTACTTC
CASSPRQGNYEQYF
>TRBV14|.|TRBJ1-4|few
TGTGCCAGCAGCCGTAGTGAAAAACTGTTTTTT
CASSRSEKLFF
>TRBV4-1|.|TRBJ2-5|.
TGCGCCAGCAGCCCCGGGGGACAGAGAGAGACCCAGTACTTC
CASSPGGQRETQYF
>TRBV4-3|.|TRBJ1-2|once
TGCGCCAGCAGCCGAAAGATACAGGGACCAAATTCCTATGGCTACACCTTC
CASSRKIQGPNSYGYTF
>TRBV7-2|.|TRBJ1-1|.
TGTGCCAGCAGCTTCTTCTGGGGGCAGCTTACTGAAGCTTTCTTT
CASSFFWGQLTEAFF
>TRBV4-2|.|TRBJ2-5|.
TGTGCCAGCAGCCAAGATTCGCAGGGGGGGACCCAGTACTTC
CASSQDSQGGTQYF
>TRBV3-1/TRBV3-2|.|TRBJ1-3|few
TGTGCCAGCAGCCATAAGACAGTCTCTGGAAACACCATATATTTT
CASSHKTVSGNTIYF
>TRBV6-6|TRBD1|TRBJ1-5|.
TGTGGTCAGGGGGGCACTAATCAGCCCCAGCATTTT
CGQGGTNQPQHF
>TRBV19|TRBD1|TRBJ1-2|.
TGTGCCAGTAGTCTGGACAGGGACTATGGCTACACCTTC
CASSLDRDYGYTF
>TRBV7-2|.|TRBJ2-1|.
TGTGCCAGCCTCCGAGAGCGAGGAACCTACAATGAGCAGTTCTTC
CASLRERGTYNEQFF
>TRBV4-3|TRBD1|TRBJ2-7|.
TGCGCCAGCAGCCATGCGACGGGACAGCACTACGAGCAGTACTTC
CASSHATGQHYEQYF
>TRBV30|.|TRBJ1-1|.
TGTGCCTGGAGTAGCCGTCTGAACACTGAAGCTTTCTTT
CAWSSRLNTEAFF
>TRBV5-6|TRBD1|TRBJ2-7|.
TGTGCCAGCGCCCGGGACAGGGGTGACGAGCAGTACTTC
CASARDRGDEQYF
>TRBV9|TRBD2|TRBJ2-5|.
TGTGCCAGCAGCCCCTGGGGGAGGGGAGGGCAAGAGACCCAGTACTTC
CASSPWGRGGQETQYF
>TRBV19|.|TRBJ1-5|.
TGTGCCAGTAGTATAGACCCGGACAGACGCAATCAGCCCCAGCATTTT
CASSIDPDRRNQPQHF
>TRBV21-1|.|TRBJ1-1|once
TGTGCCAGCAGCAAAGGGAGGGCCAAGGGTGAAGCTTTCTTT
CASSKGRAKGEAFF
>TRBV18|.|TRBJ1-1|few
TGTGCCAGCTCAACGACAAATGGGAACACTGAAGCTTTCTTT
CASSTTNGNTEAFF
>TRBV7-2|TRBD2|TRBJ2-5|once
TGTGCCAGCAGCCCGCGGACTAGCGGGAAAAGGACCCAGTACTTC
CASSPRTSGKRTQYF
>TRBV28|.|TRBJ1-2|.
TGTGCCAGCAACCCCGGCGGCGGCTACACCTTC
CASNPGGGYTF
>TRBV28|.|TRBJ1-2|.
TGTGCCAGCAGTTTAAGGGGGGGCGCCACCTTC
CASSLRGGATF
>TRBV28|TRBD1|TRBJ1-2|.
TGTGCCAGCAGTACCGGGACAGGGAGGAGTGGCTACACCTTC
CASSTGTGRSGYTF
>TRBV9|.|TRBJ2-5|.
TGTGCCAGCACCCTTTCCCCCGGAGCCCAGTACTTC
CASTLSPGAQYF
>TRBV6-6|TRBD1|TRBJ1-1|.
TGTGCCAGCAACCCACCCCGAGGAGGGGGCTTTGCTTTCTTT
CASNPPRGGGFAFF